The entry below describes one T cell receptor beta chain. No antigen is known for it. Germline lookup yields CDR1 SGHKS and CDR2 YYEKEE (reference sequence). This CDR3 has 17 residues. Unmatched junction bases numbered 11, after V lost 0 bases and J lost 4 bases. The data originate from a study of vaccination effects on CD4 cells after COVID-19. Before any sequencing was done, the ViraFEST assay used viral peptide pools to expand antigen-specific CD4+ T cells. When around ten days of culture had elapsed, CD4+ T cells were isolated. Participants were given two doses of BNT162b2 or mRNA-1273 vaccine. Clones were read by immunoSEQ multiplex PCR, and TCRdb kept only the in-frame ones, dropping some. The sample gives 67,000 or so clones, 70% to 90% of which show up once; roughly 1.2% is in the top ten.

Sequenced material: CD4+ T cells from PBMCs cultured with HCoV-229E spike peptides, taken after COVID-19 vaccination. The genes are TRBV5-5 and TRBJ2-5; 8 bases agree with TRBD2. The receptor was isolated from a human donor who received a COVID-19 vaccine. CDR3 nucleotides: TGTGCCAGCAGCTTGGAAGGGGGACTAGTAATGCGAGAGACCCAGTACTTC. Translation: CASSLEGGLVMRETQYF. The complete variable domain, with remaining parts taken from reference TRBV5-5 and TRBJ2-5, reads DAGVTQSPTHLIKTRGQQVTLRCSPISGHKSVSWYQQVLGQGPQFIFQYYEKEERGRGNFPDRFSARQFPNYSSELNVNALLLGDSALYLCASSLEGGLVMRETQYFGPGTRLLVL.